The present entry profiles one T cell receptor beta chain with its context. The sample belongs to a study of blood T cell repertoires in COVID-19. Looking at the study overall: The cDNA or gDNA used as material had been derived from T cells, B-cell-depleted T cells, or PBMCs.

Germline V gene lookup returns CDR1 LNHDA and CDR2 SQIVND (reference sequence). V lost 4 bases and J lost 7; bases outside the gene matches: 8. The CDR3 has 15 amino acids. The data were produced by immunoSEQ multiplex PCR, yet TCRdb's version contains in-frame clones alone and is incomplete. The repertoire has under 200,000 clones, roughly 84% of them found once; the top ten carry under 3%. The TCR sequence derives from a woman aged 60-75 years with acute or convalescent COVID-19. The sample comprised peripheral blood. This chain connects TRBV19 to TRBJ2-1; 9 positions agree with TRBD1. CDR3 sequence reads: CASSTQGAGSNEQFF. CDR3 in DNA: TGTGCCAGTAGTACACAGGGGGCGGGGAGTAATGAGCAGTTCTTC.